In this sample, the clone carrying this TCR beta chain turned up many times. Antigen specificity is unknown. Germline V gene lookup returns CDR1 SEHNR and CDR2 FQNEAQ (reference sequence). Trimming stripped 1 base from V and 5 bases from J, with 17 bases between. The length of the CDR3 is 16 residues. This record comes from a study of T cell repertoires in cytomegalovirus infection. Looking at the study overall: CMV epitopes in the study were HLA-C-restricted (recently identified) and HLA-B-restricted (well studied). Based on public TCR beta signatures, there were indications of CMV infection and of a matching HLA type. The study, taken as a whole, reports: Summed public TCR beta family frequency identified CMV carriers bearing the relevant HLA. Across the ex vivo response, the dominant clonotypes were HLA-C-restricted CMV-specific TCR beta clonotypes.

TCRdb re-derived calls from the reads in MiXCR, one entry per CDR3 protein. The sample consists of approximately 340,000 distinct CDR3 sequences, approximately 32% of them appearing once. The origin of this receptor is a human donor in good health (CMV status not recorded). Some clones in this sample may be carry-over from other donors' samples. V usage is TRBV7-9 and J usage is TRBJ1-2; D unclear. The specimen was cultured PBMCs, collected from culture after CMV antigen stimulation. CDR3 sequence: CASSLGRDMLEYGYTF. In DNA form, the CDR3 reads TGTGCCAGCAGCTTAGGGCGAGACATGCTCGAGTATGGCTACACCTTC. Combining the CDR3 with reference TRBV7-9 and TRBJ1-2 gives the whole variable domain DTGVSQNPRHKITKRGQNVTFRCDPISEHNRLYWYRQTLGQGPEFLTYFQNEAQLEKSRLLSDRFSAERPKGSFSTLEIQRTEQGDSAMYLCASSLGRDMLEYGYTFGSGTRLTVV.